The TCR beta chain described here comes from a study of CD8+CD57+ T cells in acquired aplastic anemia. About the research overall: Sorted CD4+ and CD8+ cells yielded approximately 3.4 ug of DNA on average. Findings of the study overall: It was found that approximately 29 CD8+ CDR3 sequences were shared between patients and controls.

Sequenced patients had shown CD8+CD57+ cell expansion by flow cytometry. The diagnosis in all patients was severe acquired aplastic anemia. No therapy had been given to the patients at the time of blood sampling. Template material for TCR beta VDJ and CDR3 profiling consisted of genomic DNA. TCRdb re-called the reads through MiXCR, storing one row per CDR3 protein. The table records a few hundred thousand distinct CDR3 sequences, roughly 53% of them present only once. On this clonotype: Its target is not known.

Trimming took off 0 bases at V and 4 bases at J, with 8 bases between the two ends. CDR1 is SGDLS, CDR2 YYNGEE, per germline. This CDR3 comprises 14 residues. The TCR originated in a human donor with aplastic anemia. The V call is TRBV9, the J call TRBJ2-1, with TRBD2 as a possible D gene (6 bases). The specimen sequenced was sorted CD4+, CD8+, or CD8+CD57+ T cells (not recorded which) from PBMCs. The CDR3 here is CASSVAGLYNEQFF. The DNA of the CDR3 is TGTGCCAGCAGCGTAGCGGGACTGTACAATGAGCAGTTCTTC.